Reported below is one T cell receptor beta chain. The antigen is unknown. PCR amplification relied on 60 Vbeta primers (plus 13 Jbeta primers). Sequencing was performed with immunoSEQ multiplex PCR; in TCRdb, only in-frame clones are kept and a portion is missing. Here the sample spans about 150,000 clones, 60% to 80% being singletons. V was trimmed by 5 bases and J by 3 bases, leaving 17 bases between them. Per germline, CDR1 SGHAT and CDR2 FQNNGV. The CDR3 covers 15 residues. These data are taken from a study of cytomegalovirus exposure and HLA in healthy donors. Findings of the study overall: CMV antigen specificity of three CMV-associated chains was confirmed in vitro.

What was sequenced was PBMCs. V and J are TRBV11-2 and TRBJ2-7; D remains ambiguous. This TCR was sampled from a male donor in good health and CMV-seronegative. Here the CDR3 DNA reads TGTGCCAGCAGCCACTACCTCAGTGACCGCTACGAGCAGTACTTC. Its protein product is CASSHYLSDRYEQYF.